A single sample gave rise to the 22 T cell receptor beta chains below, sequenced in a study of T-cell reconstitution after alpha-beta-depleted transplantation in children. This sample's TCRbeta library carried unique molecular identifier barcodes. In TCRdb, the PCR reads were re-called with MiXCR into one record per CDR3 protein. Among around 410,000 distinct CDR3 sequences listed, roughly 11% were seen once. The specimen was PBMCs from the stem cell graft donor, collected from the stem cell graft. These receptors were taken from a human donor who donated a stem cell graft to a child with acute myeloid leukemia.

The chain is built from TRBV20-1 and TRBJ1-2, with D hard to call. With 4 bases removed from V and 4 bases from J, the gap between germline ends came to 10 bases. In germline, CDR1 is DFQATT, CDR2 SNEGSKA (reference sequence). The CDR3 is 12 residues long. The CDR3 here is CSATRGLYGYTF. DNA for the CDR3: TGCAGTGCTACCCGTGGGCTCTATGGCTACACCTTC.

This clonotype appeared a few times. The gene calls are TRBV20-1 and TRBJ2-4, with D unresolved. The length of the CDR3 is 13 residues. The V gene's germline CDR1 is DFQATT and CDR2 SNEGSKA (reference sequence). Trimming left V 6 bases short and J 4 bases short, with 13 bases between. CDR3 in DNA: TGCAGTGCACCCCGGATGGGTAAAAACATTCAGTACTTC. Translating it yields CSAPRMGKNIQYF.

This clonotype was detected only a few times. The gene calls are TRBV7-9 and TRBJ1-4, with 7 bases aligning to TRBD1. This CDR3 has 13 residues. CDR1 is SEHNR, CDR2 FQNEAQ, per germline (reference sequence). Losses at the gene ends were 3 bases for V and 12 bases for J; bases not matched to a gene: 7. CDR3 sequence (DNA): TGTGCCAGCAGCTTTGACCGACAGGGTGAACTGTTTTTT. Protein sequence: CASSFDRQGELFF.

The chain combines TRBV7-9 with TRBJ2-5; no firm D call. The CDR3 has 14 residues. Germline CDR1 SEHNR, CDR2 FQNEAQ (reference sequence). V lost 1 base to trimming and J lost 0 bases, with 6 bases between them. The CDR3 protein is CASSLVWYQETQYF. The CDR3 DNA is TGTGCCAGCAGCTTAGTTTGGTACCAAGAGACCCAGTACTTC.

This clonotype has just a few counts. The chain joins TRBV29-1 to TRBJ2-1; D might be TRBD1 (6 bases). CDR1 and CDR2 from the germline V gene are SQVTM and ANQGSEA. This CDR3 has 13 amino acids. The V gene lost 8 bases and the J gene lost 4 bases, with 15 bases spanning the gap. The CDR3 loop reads CSTGRDKYNEQFF. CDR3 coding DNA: TGCAGCACGGGCCGGGACAAATACAATGAGCAGTTCTTC.

The CDR3 protein is CASLKTGVGTEAFF. The CDR3 DNA reads TGTGCCAGCCTCAAGACAGGGGTAGGGACTGAAGCTTTCTTT. The chain recombines TRBV27 with TRBJ1-1; 8 bases fit TRBD1. CDR1 MNHEY and CDR2 SMNVEV come from the germline V gene (reference sequence). The CDR3 runs to 14 residues. After removal of 8 bases from V and 5 bases from J, the junction contained 10 bases not matched to a gene.

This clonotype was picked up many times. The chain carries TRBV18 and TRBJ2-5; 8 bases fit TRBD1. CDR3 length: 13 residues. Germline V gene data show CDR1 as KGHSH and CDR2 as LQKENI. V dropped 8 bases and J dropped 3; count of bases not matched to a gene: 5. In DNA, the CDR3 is TGTGCCAGCAGTCCGGGACAGGAAGAGACCCAGTACTTC. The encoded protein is CASSPGQEETQYF.

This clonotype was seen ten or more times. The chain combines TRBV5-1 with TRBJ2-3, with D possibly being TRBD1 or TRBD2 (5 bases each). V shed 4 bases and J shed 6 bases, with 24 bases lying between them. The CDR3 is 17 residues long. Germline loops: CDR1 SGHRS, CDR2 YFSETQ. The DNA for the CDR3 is TGCGCCAGCAGCCCTATTCCGGGGCCCGGGAACCCGGATACGCAGTATTTT. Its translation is CASSPIPGPGNPDTQYF.

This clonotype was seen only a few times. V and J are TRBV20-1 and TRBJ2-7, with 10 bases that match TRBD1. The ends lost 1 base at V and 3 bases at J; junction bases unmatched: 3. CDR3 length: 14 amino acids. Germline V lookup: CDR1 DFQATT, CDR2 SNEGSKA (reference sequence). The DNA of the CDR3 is TGCAGTGCTAGAGGGGGACAGGGGAACTACGAGCAGTACGTC. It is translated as CSARGGQGNYEQYV.

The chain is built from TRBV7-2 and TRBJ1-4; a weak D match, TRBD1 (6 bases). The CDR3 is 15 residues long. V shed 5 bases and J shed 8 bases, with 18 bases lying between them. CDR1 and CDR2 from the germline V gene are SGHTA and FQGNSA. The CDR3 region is CASSRTLDSGEKLFF. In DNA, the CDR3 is TGTGCCAGCAGCCGCACTCTGGACAGTGGCGAAAAACTGTTTTTT.

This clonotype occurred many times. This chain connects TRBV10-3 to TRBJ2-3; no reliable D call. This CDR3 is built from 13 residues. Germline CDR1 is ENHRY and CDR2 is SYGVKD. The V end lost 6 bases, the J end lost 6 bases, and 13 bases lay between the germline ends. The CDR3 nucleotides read TGTGCCATCAGCGAGCAATACGCGGATACGCAGTATTTT. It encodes CAISEQYADTQYF.

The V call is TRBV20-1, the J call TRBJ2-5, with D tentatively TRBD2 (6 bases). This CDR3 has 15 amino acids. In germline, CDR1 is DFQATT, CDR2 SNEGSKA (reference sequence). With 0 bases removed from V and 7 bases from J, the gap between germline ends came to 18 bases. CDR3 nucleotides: TGCAGTGCTAGAGATATGAATCCGGGGCGGGGGACCCAGTACTTC. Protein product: CSARDMNPGRGTQYF.

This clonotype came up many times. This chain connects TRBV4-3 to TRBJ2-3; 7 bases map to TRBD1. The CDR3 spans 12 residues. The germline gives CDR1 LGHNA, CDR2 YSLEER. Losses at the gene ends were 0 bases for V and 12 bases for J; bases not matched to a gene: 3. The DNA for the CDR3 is TGCGCCAGCAGCCAAGAGGACAGGCGTCAGTATTTT. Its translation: CASSQEDRRQYF.

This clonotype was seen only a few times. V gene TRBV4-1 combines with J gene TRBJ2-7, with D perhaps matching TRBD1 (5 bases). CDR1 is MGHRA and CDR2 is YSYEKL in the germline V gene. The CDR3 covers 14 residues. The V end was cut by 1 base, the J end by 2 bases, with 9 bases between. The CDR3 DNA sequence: TGCGCCAGCAGCCAAGGGGCAGGGCCCTACGAGCAGTACGTC. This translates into CASSQGAGPYEQYV.

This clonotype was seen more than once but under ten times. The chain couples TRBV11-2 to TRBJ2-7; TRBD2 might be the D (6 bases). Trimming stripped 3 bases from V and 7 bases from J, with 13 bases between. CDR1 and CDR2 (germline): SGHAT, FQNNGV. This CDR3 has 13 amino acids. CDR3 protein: CASSLGGRREQYF. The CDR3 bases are TGTGCCAGCAGCTTGGGGGGTCGTAGGGAGCAGTACTTC.

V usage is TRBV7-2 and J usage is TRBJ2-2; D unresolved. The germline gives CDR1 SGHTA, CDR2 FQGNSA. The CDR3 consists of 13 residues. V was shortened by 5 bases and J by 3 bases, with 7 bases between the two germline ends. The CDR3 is CASSLDHTGELFF. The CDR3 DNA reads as TGTGCCAGCAGCCTTGACCACACCGGGGAGCTGTTTTTT.

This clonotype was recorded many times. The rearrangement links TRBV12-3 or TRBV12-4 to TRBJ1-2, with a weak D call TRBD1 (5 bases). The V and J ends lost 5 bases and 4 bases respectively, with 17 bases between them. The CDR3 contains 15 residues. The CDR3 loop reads CASSPPGRRSYGYTF. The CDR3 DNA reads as TGTGCCAGCAGTCCTCCGGGACGGAGATCCTATGGCTACACCTTC.

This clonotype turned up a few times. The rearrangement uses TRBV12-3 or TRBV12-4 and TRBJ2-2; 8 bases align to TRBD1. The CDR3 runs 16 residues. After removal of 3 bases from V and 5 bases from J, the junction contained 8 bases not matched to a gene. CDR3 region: CASSFGTGGTTGELFF. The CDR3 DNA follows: TGTGCCAGCAGTTTCGGCACAGGGGGGACGACCGGGGAGCTGTTTTTT.

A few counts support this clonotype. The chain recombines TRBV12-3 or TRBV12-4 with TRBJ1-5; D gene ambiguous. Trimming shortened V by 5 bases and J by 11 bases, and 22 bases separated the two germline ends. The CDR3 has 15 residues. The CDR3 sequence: CASSPQPGPPPAQHF. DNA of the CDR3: TGTGCCAGCAGTCCCCAGCCGGGCCCCCCTCCGGCCCAGCATTTT.

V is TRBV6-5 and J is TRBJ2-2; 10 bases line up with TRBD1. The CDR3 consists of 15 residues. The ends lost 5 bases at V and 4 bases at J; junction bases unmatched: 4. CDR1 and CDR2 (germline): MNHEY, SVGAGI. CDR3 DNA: TGTGCCAGCAGTACTTGGACAGGGGGCACCGGGGAGCTGTTTTTT. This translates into CASSTWTGGTGELFF.

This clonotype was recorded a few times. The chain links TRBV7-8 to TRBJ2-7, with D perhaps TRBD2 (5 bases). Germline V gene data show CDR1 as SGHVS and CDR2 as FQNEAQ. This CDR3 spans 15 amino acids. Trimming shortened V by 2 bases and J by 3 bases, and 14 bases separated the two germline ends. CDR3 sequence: CASSLKGQRDYEQYF. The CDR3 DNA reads TGTGCCAGCAGCTTAAAAGGGCAGAGGGACTACGAGCAGTACTTC.

The CDR3 DNA follows: TGTGCCAGCAGCAGCAGGGGACTAGCTCCTGGAGAGACCCAGTACTTC. Protein sequence: CASSSRGLAPGETQYF. The rearrangement joins TRBV13 to TRBJ2-5; 9 nucleotides line up with TRBD2. The CDR3 runs 16 residues. Germline CDR1 reads PRHDT; CDR2 reads FYEKMQ (reference sequence). Trimming took 5 bases from V and 4 from J; bases not matched to a gene: 11.